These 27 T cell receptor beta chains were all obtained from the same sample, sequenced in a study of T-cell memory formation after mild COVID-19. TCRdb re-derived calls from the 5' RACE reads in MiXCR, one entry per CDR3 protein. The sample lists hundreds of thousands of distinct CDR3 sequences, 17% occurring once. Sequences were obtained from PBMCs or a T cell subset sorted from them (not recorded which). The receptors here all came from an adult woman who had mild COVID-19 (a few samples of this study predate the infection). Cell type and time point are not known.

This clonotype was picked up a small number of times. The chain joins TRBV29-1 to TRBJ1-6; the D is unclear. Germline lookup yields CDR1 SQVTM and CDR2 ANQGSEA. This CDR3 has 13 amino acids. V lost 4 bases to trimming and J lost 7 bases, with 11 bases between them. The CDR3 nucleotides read TGCAGCGTTGCGGTGAGGGCAAATTCACCCCTCCACTTT. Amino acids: CSVAVRANSPLHF.

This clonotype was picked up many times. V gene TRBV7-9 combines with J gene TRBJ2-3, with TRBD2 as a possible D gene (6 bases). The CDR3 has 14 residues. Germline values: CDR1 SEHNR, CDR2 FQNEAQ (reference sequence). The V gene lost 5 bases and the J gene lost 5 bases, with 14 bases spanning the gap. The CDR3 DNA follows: TGTGCCAGCAGCGCGGGGACCAACGGAGATACGCAGTATTTT. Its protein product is CASSAGTNGDTQYF.

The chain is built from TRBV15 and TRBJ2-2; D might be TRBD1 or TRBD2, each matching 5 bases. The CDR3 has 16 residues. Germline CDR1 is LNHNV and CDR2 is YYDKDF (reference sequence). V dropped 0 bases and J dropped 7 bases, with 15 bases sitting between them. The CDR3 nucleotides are TGTGCCACCAGCAGAGATTTCCGGGGCGATATCGGGGAGCTGTTTTTT. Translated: CATSRDFRGDIGELFF.

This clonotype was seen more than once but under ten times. The CDR3 DNA reads as TGTGCCAGCAGTCAGCTCGGGACTGCGAACACTGAAGCTTTCTTT. Translated: CASSQLGTANTEAFF. This sequence joins TRBV2 and TRBJ1-1; possible D gene TRBD1, 5 bases. V was pared by 5 bases and J by 1 base, with 14 bases between. This CDR3 comprises 15 residues. Germline V gives CDR1 SNHLY, CDR2 FYNNEI.

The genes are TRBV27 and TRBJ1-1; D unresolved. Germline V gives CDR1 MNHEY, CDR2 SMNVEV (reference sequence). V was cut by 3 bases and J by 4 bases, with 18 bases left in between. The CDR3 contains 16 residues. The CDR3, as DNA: TGTGCCAGCAGTTTTTTGTTCTCCGGGCGGAGCACTGAAGCTTTCTTT. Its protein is CASSFLFSGRSTEAFF.

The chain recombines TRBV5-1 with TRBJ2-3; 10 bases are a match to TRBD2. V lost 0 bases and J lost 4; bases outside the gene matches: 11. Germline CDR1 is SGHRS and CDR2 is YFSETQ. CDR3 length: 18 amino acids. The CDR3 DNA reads TGCGCCAGCAGCTTGGGCCGTGGTCTAGCGGGGGCCTCAGATACGCAGTATTTT. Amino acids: CASSLGRGLAGASDTQYF.

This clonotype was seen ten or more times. CDR3 DNA sequence: TGCGCCAGCAGCCCAGACAGGGGTGAGACCCAGTACTTC. Translating gives CASSPDRGETQYF. The gene calls are TRBV4-3 and TRBJ2-5, with 8 nucleotides matching TRBD1. CDR3 size: 13 residues. Germline V lookup: CDR1 LGHNA, CDR2 YSLEER. Unmatched junction bases numbered 3, after V lost 4 bases and J lost 5 bases.

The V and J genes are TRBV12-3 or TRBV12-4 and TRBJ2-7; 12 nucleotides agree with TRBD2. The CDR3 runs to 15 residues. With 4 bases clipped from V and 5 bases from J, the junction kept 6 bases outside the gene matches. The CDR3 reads CASSSSSGRVNEQYF. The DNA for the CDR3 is TGTGCCAGCAGTTCTTCTAGCGGGAGGGTAAACGAGCAGTACTTC.

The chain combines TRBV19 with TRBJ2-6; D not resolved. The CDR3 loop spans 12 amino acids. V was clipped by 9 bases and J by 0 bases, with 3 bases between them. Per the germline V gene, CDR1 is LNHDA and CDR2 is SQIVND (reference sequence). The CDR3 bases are TGTGCCAGCTTCTCTGGGGCCAACGTCCTGACTTTC. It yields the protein CASFSGANVLTF.

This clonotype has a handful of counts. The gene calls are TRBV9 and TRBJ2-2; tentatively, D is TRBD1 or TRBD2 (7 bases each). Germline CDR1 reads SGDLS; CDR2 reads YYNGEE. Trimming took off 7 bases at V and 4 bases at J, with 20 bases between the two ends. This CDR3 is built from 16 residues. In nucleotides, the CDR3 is TGTGCCAGCTCCCCAGGGGGGGCGGAGGCCACCGGGGAGCTGTTTTTT. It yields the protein CASSPGGAEATGELFF.

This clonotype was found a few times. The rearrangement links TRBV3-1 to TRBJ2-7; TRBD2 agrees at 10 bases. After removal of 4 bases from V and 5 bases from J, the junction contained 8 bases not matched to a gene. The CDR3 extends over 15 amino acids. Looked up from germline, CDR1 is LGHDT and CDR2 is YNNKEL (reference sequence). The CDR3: CASSRRVAGGDEQYF. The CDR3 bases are TGTGCCAGCAGCCGCCGGGTAGCGGGAGGTGACGAGCAGTACTTC.

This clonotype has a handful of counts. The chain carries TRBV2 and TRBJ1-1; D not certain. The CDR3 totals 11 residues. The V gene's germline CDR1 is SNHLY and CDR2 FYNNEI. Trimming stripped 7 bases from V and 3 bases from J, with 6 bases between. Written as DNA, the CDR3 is TGTGCCAGCAAACAATACACTGAAGCTTTCTTT. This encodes CASKQYTEAFF.

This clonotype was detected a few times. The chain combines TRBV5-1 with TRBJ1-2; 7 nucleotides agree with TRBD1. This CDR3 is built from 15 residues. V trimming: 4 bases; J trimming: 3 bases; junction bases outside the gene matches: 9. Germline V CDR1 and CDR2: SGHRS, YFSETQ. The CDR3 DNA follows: TGCGCCAGCAGCCTAACCGGTGGACAGGACTATGGCTACACCTTC. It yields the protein CASSLTGGQDYGYTF.

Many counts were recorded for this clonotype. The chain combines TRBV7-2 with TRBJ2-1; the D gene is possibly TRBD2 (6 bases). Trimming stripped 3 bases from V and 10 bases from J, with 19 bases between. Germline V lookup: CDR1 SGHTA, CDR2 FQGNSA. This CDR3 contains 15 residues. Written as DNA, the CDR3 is TGTGCCAGCAGCTTCCTAGGCCCCAGCGGGCTGGAGCAGTTCTTC. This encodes CASSFLGPSGLEQFF.

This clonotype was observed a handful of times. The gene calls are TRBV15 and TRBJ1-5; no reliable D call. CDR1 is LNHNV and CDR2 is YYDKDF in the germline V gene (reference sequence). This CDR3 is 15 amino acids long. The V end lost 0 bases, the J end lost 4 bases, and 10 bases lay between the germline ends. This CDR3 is CATSRERHTNQPQHF. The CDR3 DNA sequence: TGTGCCACCAGCAGAGAGAGACACACGAATCAGCCCCAGCATTTT.

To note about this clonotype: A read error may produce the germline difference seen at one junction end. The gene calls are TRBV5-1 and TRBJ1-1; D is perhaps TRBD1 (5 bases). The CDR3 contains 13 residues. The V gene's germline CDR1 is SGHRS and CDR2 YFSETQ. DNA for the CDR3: TGCGCCAGCAGCTTCCTGGGTGGGGCTGAAGATTTCTTT. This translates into CASSFLGGAEDFF.

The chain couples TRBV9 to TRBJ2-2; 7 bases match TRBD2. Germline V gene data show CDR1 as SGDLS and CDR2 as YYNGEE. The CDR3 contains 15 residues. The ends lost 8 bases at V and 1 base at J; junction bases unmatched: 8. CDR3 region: CASSGAGENTGELFF. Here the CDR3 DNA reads TGTGCCAGTTCTGGCGCGGGGGAGAACACCGGGGAGCTGTTTTTT.

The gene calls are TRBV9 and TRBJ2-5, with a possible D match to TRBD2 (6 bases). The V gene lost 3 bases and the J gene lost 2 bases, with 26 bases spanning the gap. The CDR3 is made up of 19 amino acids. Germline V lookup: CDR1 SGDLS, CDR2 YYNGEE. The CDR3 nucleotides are TGTGCCAGCAGCGCACAAGAGACAATGGGGACTGGGCGACAAGAGACCCAGTACTTC. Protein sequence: CASSAQETMGTGRQETQYF.

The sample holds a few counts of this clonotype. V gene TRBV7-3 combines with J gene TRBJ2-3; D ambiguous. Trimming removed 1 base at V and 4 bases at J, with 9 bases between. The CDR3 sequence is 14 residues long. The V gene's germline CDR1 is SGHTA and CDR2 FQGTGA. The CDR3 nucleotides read TGTGCCAGCAGCTTAATGGCCAGGCCAGATACGCAGTATTTT. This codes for CASSLMARPDTQYF.

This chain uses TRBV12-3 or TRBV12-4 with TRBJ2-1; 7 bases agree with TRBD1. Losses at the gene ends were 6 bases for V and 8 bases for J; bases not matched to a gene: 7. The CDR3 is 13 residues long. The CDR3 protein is CASSRDSEDEQFF. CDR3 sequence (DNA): TGTGCCAGCAGCCGGGACAGCGAGGATGAGCAGTTCTTC.

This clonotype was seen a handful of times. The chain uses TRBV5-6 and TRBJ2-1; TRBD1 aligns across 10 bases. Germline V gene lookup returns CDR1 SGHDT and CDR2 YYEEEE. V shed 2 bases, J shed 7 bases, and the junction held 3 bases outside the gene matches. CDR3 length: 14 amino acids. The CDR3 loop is CASSFGTGVNEQFF. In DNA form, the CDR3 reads TGTGCCAGCAGCTTCGGGACAGGGGTTAATGAGCAGTTCTTC.

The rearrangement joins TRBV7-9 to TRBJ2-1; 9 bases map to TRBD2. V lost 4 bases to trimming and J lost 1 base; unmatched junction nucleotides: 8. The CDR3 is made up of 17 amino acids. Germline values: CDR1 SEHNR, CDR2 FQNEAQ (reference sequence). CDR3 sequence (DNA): TGTGCCAGCAGCTCTAACCTAGCGGGGACTTCCTACAATGAGCAGTTCTTC. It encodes CASSSNLAGTSYNEQFF.

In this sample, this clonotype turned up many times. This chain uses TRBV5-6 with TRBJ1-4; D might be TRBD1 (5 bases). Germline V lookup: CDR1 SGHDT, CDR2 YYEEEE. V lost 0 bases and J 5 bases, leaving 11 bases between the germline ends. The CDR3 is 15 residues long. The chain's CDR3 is CASSLAAGHNEKLFF. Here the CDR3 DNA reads TGTGCCAGCAGCTTGGCCGCAGGGCACAATGAAAAACTGTTTTTT.

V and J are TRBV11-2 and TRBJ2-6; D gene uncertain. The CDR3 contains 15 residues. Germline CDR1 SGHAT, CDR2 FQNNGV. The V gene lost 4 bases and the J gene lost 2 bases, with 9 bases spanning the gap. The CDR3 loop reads CASSSTPTGANVLTF. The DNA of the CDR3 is TGTGCCAGCAGCTCCACACCCACTGGGGCCAACGTCCTGACTTTC.

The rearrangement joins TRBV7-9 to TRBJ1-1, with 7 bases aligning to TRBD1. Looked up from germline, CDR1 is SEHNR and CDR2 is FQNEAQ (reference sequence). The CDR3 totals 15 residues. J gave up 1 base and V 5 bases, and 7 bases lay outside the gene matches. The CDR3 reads CASSLRGAPNTEAFF. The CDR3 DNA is TGTGCCAGCAGCCTCAGGGGGGCCCCGAACACTGAAGCTTTCTTT.

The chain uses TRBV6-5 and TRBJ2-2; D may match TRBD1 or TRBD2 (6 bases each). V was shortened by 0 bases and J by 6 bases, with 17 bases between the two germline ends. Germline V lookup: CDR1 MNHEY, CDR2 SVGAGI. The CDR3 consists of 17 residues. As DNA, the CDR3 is TGTGCCAGCAGTTACTCGTATAAGGGGGGTCCCGCCGGGGAGCTGTTTTTT. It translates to CASSYSYKGGPAGELFF.

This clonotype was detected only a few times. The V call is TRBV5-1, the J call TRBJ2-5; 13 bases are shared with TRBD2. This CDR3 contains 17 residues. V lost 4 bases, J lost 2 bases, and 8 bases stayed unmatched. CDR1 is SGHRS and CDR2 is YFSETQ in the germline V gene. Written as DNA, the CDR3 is TGCGCCAGCAGCCTAGGACTAGCGGGGGACCGGCAAGAGACCCAGTACTTC. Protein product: CASSLGLAGDRQETQYF.